One and the same sample provided the 17 T cell receptor beta chains below, sequenced in a study of Graves' ophthalmopathy and Graves' hyperthyroidism. Scientists amplified the TCR beta CDR3 regions from RNA transcripts. A first-round RT-PCR used HTBI primers, followed by a second-round multiplex PCR. TCRdb re-analysed the multiplex PCR reads in MiXCR, keeping a single row per CDR3 protein. Of around 1,200,000 distinct CDR3 sequences detected, around a third appear once; the ten largest clones hold approximately 10%. Sequenced input: peripheral blood or thyroid tissue (not recorded which). Receptors originate from an adult man with Graves' hyperthyroidism.

The gene calls are TRBV10-3 and TRBJ2-7, with TRBD1 identical over 8 bases. This CDR3 is built from 14 residues. Trimming removed 6 bases from V and 6 bases from J; junction bases left unmatched: 10. CDR1 ENHRY and CDR2 SYGVKD come from the germline V gene. The CDR3 bases are TGTGCCATCAGCACAGTCAGACAGGGGATCGAGCAGTACTTC. Translated: CAISTVRQGIEQYF.

This clonotype was found many times. This chain uses TRBV7-8 with TRBJ1-6, with 9 positions matching TRBD1. The V and J ends lost 5 bases and 7 bases, in that order; junction bases with no gene match: 6. CDR1 SGHVS and CDR2 FQNEAQ come from the germline V gene. This CDR3 is 15 amino acids long. In DNA form, the CDR3 reads TGTGCCAGCAGCCCCCAGGACAGGGGAAATTCACCCCTCCACTTT. Translation gives CASSPQDRGNSPLHF.

This clonotype has just a few counts. The V and J genes are TRBV29-1 and TRBJ1-2; tentatively, D is TRBD1 (5 bases). This CDR3 is 14 amino acids long. CDR1 is SQVTM, CDR2 ANQGSEA, per germline. V was cut by 5 bases and J by 8 bases, with 21 bases left in between. The CDR3 here is CSVPTWTGVEGYTF. Written as DNA, the CDR3 is TGCAGCGTTCCCACTTGGACGGGGGTGGAGGGCTACACCTTC.

Only a few counts were recorded for this clonotype. V is TRBV7-2 and J is TRBJ1-6, with a weak D call TRBD1 (5 bases). Trimming removed 6 bases at V and 7 bases at J, with 13 bases between. There are 14 residues in the CDR3. Germline CDR1 is SGHTA and CDR2 is FQGNSA. The CDR3 is CASSPRVLNSPLHF. The CDR3 region has the DNA TGTGCCAGCAGTCCCAGGGTCCTGAATTCACCCCTCCACTTT.

The chain joins TRBV20-1 to TRBJ2-7; 9 bases are shared with TRBD2. Germline CDR1 is DFQATT and CDR2 is SNEGSKA (reference sequence). The CDR3 length is 16 residues. Unmatched junction bases numbered 14, after V lost 4 bases and J lost 4 bases. The chain's CDR3 is CSANPDFSGSFYEQYF. The CDR3 nucleotides read TGCAGTGCTAATCCGGATTTTAGCGGGAGCTTTTACGAGCAGTACTTC.

Notes on this clonotype: It may be a read error: a sequence one base away is much more abundant. The chain couples TRBV5-6 to TRBJ2-5, with D possibly being TRBD2 (5 bases). The germline CDR1 and CDR2 sequences are SGHDT and YYEEEE. There are 15 residues in the CDR3. V lost 0 bases and J 3 bases, leaving 12 bases between the germline ends. The CDR3, as DNA: TGTGCCAGCAGCTTGGCCGGGATGGATGAAGAGACCCAGTACTTC. It translates to CASSLAGMDEETQYF.

This clonotype was seen repeatedly, ten times or more. The chain joins TRBV7-2 to TRBJ2-7; tentatively, D is TRBD2 (6 bases). The CDR3 has 15 amino acids. With 5 bases removed from V and 2 bases from J, the gap between germline ends came to 16 bases. Germline assignment: CDR1 SGHTA and CDR2 FQGNSA. CDR3 sequence (DNA): TGTGCCAGCAGCGCCGACGGCGGGGCGGCCTACGAGCAGTACTTC. Its protein is CASSADGGAAYEQYF.

The V call is TRBV10-3, the J call TRBJ1-2, with 7 bases that match TRBD1. Germline CDR1 and CDR2: ENHRY and SYGVKD. V was pared by 6 bases and J by 7 bases, with 2 bases of the junction left unmatched. The CDR3 sequence is 11 residues long. CDR3 sequence: CAIRGGTGYTF. CDR3 nucleotides: TGTGCCATCAGAGGGGGCACTGGCTACACCTTC.

The V call is TRBV14, the J call TRBJ2-2; D is ambiguous. With 1 base removed from V and 7 bases from J, the gap between germline ends came to 10 bases. The CDR3 covers 14 residues. Germline V gene sequence: CDR1 SGHDN, CDR2 FVKESK. The CDR3 loop reads CASSQAEVLGELFF. The CDR3 DNA follows: TGTGCCAGCAGCCAAGCCGAGGTTCTCGGGGAGCTGTTTTTT.

The chain joins TRBV9 to TRBJ2-6; 9 nucleotides agree with TRBD2. V trimming: 5 bases; J trimming: 3 bases; junction bases outside the gene matches: 15. Germline V gene data show CDR1 as SGDLS and CDR2 as YYNGEE. CDR3 length: 19 amino acids. CDR3 sequence reads: CASSYSAGGRAYGANVLTF. Here the CDR3 DNA reads TGTGCCAGCAGTTACTCCGCCGGCGGGAGGGCTTATGGGGCCAACGTCCTGACTTTC.

The chain couples TRBV12-3 or TRBV12-4 to TRBJ2-7; weak D call: TRBD1 (6 bases). This CDR3 is built from 14 residues. The germline V and J ends were trimmed by 6 bases and 7 bases, with 19 bases remaining between them. The CDR3 DNA is TGTGCCAGCAGCATAAGGACAGTTATGAGGGAGCAGTACTTC. This codes for CASSIRTVMREQYF.

The V and J genes are TRBV7-2 and TRBJ2-7; tentatively, D is TRBD1 (6 bases). The germline CDR1 and CDR2 sequences are SGHTA and FQGNSA. Trimming pared 6 bases from V and 3 bases from J, leaving 15 bases between. The CDR3 sequence is 14 residues long. CDR3 region: CASRGSGQIYEQYF. CDR3 DNA sequence: TGTGCCAGCAGGGGATCGGGACAAATCTACGAGCAGTACTTC.

Ten or more counts support this clonotype. The chain links TRBV12-3 or TRBV12-4 to TRBJ1-3; no firm D call. CDR3 length: 13 residues. The germline V and J ends were trimmed by 8 bases and 0 bases, with 8 bases remaining between them. CDR3 loop: CASARSSGNTIYF. In DNA, the CDR3 is TGTGCCAGCGCTCGGTCCTCTGGAAACACCATATATTTT.

This clonotype was seen many times. J is TRBJ2-7 and V is TRBV19, with TRBD1 identical over 9 bases. The CDR3 spans 11 residues. The germline CDR1 and CDR2 sequences are LNHDA and SQIVND (reference sequence). V gave up 9 bases and J gave up 5 bases; unmatched junction bases: 2. As DNA, the CDR3 is TGTGCCAGCACAGGGGGCCACGAGCAGTACTTC. It codes for CASTGGHEQYF.

This clonotype appeared a few times. V usage is TRBV28 and J usage is TRBJ2-5; 12 nucleotides agree with TRBD1. The CDR3 extends over 14 amino acids. Germline loops: CDR1 MDHEN, CDR2 SYDVKM. Trimming cost V 6 bases and J 7 bases; bases outside gene matches: 6. The CDR3 sequence: CASSRDRGRGTQYF. Here the CDR3 DNA reads TGTGCCAGCAGCCGGGACAGGGGGCGAGGGACCCAGTACTTC.

Only a few counts were recorded for this clonotype. The rearrangement links TRBV20-1 to TRBJ2-7; maybe TRBD2 (6 bases). This CDR3 has 12 amino acids. Deletions cut 4 bases from V and 3 bases from J, with 10 bases between. Germline loops: CDR1 DFQATT, CDR2 SNEGSKA (reference sequence). In DNA, the CDR3 is TGCAGTGCTATGGGGGGAAACTACGAGCAGTACTTC. This translates into CSAMGGNYEQYF.

Ten or more counts support this clonotype. This rearrangement joins TRBV29-1 to TRBJ2-7; 8 bases line up with TRBD2. J gave up 6 bases and V 0 bases, and 10 bases lay outside the gene matches. There are 15 residues in the CDR3. Germline CDR1 is SQVTM and CDR2 is ANQGSEA. In DNA form, the CDR3 reads TGCAGCGTTGAAGAAGGGAGCGGGAGTGTTACCGAGCAGTACTTC. Protein product: CSVEEGSGSVTEQYF.